This T cell receptor beta chain was sequenced for a study of immune heterogeneity within non-small cell lung tumors (dated by TCRdb to between 2017 and 2018). About the investigation overall: By histology, the tumors were several squamous cell carcinomas, more than nine non-squamous carcinomas and 1 tumor not otherwise specified. To examine intratumoral immune heterogeneity, the study used whole-exome sequencing, RNA-seq and TCR beta repertoire sequencing on multiple spatially distinct regions of each NSCLC tumor. TCR repertoires were analyzed from roughly 57 tumor loci of approximately 15 patients, whereas transcriptome data were available for only about 46 loci from 11 to 13 patients. For mutant peptides 8 to 11 amino acids long, netMHCpan-3.0 predicted neoantigen binding to the HLA alleles of each patient. Summary of the overall study and its limitations: A moderate positive correlation (R around 0.35), which was statistically significant, linked local T-cell repertoire clonality to local tumor mutational burden. Within a given patient, the same dominant CDR3B clonotypes showed up repeatedly across loci, although different tumor locations also carried unique high-frequency clones. Individual patients mostly had different high-frequency TCR beta clonotypes.

For the TCR template, genomic DNA was extracted from bulk tumor tissue, and around 600 ng of gDNA was amplified for each sample. During surgery, several biopsies were collected from each primary tumor and placed as far from one another as possible within the tumor mass. Patients in the study cohort, which was described as untreated, were newly diagnosed NSCLC cases going through curative surgery. Donors were fewer than 16 newly diagnosed non-small cell lung cancer patients undergoing surgery with curative intent. A couple of independent pathologists examined the resected tumor masses. Only high-quality DNA and RNA samples were carried forward to sequencing. The TCR beta CDR3 region was amplified with a multiplex PCR system whose first round of approximately 11 cycles used 32 V-gene forward primers and 13 J-gene reverse primers. A QIAGEN Multiplex PCR Kit was used for first-round PCR, and the primer sequences were filed in Chinese patent CN105087789A. A second PCR round added Illumina universal primers using the Phusion High-Fidelity PCR Kit. TCR libraries were paired-end sequenced at 151 bp read length on the Illumina HiSeq X Ten platform. As for how the authors treated the data: Cutadapt removed reads without multiplex PCR primers, PEAR merged read pairs, and MiXCR with default settings called CDR3 regions. Shannon entropy measured repertoire diversity, while clonality was calculated as one minus the Shannon entropy divided by the ln of the count of productive unique sequences. Clonotypes at a frequency of at least 0.5% were defined as dominant or high-frequency T-cell clones. TCRdb trimmed the raw reads at Q25, called clones with MiXCR and kept productive beta chains. Entries that share a CDR3 protein sequence are merged under the most common genes and DNA. The V and J calls were not made by the authors but by TCRdb's processing. The sample table holds more than 9,000 distinct CDR3 sequences, of which more than 25% were seen once. Of the sample, less than 25% falls within the top ten clones.

Looking up the germline V gene (reference sequence) yields CDR1 DFQATT and CDR2 SNEGSKA. Relative to germline, V is 3 bases shorter and J is 0 bases shorter, with 9 bases between their ends. The CDR3 runs 14 amino acids, cysteine and phenylalanine included. The read is trimmed to its CDR3 DNA, 42 bases read in frame from base 1. Regarding this clonotype: What antigen it recognizes has not been identified. A much larger clone is a single base away; this may be a read error.

The clonotype comes from a woman aged 45-59 years with non-small cell lung cancer. The sample comprised lung tumor tissue. This chain is built from TRBV20-1 and TRBJ2-1; the D gene cannot be named for sure. Here the CDR3 is given as CSASWRNSYNEQFF. The bases read TGCAGTGCTAGCTGGAGAAACTCCTACAATGAGCAGTTCTTC.